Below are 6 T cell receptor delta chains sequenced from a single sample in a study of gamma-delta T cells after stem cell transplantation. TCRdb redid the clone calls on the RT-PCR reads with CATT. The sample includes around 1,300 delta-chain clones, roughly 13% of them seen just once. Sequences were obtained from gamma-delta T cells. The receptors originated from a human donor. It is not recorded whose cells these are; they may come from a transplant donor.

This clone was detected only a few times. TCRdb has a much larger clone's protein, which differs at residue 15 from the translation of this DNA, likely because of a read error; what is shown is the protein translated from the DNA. The CDR3 DNA reads as TGTGCCTGTGACAAACTGGGGGATACCCGGTACACCGATAAACGCATCTTT. Encoded protein: CACDKLGDTRYTDKRIF. The rearrangement uses TRDV2 and TRDJ1, with 12 bases aligning to TRDD3. Germline values: CDR1 GEAIGNYY, CDR2 EKD. The CDR3 is 17 amino acids.

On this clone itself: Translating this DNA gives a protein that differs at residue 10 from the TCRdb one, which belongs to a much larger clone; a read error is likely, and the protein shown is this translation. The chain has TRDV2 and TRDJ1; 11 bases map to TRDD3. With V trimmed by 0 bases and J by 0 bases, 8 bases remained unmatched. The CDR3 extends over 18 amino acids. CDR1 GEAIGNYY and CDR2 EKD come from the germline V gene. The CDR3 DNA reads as TGTGCCTGTGACACCTTACTGGGGGATATGCTATACACCGATAAACTCATCTTT. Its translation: CACDTLLGDMLYTDKLIF.

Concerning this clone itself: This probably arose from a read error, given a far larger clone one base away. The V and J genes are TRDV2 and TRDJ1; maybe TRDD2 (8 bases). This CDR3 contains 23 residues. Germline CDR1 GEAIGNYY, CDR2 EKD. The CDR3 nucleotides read TGTTCCTGTGACACGAGATCTTCCTACCCCGTACTGGGGATCAGGGGGGACACCGATAAACTCATCTTT. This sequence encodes CSCDTRSSYPVLGIRGDTDKLIF.

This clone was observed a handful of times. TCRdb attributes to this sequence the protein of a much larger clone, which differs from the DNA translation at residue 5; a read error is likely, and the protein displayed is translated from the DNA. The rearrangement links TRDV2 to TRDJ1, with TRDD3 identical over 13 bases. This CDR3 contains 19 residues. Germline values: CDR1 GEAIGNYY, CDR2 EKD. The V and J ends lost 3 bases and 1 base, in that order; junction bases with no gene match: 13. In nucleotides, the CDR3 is TGTGCCTGTGACTACGTACTGGGGGATACGCTGGTTACCACCGATAAACTCATCTTT. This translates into CACDYVLGDTLVTTDKLIF.

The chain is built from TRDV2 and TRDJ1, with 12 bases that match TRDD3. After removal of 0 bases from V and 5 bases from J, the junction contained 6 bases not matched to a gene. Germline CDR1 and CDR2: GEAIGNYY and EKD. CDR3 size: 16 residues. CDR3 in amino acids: CACDTLLGDTKDKLIF. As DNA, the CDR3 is TGTGCCTGTGACACCCTACTGGGGGATACAAAGGATAAACTCATCTTT.

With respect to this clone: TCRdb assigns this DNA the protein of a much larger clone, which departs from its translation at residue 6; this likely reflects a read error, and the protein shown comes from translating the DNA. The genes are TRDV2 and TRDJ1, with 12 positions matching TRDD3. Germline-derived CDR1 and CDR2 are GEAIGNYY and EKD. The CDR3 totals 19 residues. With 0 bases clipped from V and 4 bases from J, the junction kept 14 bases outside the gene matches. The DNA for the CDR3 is TGTGCCTGTGACACCGCGCCTGGGGGATACGGTAAAGAAATCGATAAACTCATCTTT. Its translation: CACDTAPGGYGKEIDKLIF.